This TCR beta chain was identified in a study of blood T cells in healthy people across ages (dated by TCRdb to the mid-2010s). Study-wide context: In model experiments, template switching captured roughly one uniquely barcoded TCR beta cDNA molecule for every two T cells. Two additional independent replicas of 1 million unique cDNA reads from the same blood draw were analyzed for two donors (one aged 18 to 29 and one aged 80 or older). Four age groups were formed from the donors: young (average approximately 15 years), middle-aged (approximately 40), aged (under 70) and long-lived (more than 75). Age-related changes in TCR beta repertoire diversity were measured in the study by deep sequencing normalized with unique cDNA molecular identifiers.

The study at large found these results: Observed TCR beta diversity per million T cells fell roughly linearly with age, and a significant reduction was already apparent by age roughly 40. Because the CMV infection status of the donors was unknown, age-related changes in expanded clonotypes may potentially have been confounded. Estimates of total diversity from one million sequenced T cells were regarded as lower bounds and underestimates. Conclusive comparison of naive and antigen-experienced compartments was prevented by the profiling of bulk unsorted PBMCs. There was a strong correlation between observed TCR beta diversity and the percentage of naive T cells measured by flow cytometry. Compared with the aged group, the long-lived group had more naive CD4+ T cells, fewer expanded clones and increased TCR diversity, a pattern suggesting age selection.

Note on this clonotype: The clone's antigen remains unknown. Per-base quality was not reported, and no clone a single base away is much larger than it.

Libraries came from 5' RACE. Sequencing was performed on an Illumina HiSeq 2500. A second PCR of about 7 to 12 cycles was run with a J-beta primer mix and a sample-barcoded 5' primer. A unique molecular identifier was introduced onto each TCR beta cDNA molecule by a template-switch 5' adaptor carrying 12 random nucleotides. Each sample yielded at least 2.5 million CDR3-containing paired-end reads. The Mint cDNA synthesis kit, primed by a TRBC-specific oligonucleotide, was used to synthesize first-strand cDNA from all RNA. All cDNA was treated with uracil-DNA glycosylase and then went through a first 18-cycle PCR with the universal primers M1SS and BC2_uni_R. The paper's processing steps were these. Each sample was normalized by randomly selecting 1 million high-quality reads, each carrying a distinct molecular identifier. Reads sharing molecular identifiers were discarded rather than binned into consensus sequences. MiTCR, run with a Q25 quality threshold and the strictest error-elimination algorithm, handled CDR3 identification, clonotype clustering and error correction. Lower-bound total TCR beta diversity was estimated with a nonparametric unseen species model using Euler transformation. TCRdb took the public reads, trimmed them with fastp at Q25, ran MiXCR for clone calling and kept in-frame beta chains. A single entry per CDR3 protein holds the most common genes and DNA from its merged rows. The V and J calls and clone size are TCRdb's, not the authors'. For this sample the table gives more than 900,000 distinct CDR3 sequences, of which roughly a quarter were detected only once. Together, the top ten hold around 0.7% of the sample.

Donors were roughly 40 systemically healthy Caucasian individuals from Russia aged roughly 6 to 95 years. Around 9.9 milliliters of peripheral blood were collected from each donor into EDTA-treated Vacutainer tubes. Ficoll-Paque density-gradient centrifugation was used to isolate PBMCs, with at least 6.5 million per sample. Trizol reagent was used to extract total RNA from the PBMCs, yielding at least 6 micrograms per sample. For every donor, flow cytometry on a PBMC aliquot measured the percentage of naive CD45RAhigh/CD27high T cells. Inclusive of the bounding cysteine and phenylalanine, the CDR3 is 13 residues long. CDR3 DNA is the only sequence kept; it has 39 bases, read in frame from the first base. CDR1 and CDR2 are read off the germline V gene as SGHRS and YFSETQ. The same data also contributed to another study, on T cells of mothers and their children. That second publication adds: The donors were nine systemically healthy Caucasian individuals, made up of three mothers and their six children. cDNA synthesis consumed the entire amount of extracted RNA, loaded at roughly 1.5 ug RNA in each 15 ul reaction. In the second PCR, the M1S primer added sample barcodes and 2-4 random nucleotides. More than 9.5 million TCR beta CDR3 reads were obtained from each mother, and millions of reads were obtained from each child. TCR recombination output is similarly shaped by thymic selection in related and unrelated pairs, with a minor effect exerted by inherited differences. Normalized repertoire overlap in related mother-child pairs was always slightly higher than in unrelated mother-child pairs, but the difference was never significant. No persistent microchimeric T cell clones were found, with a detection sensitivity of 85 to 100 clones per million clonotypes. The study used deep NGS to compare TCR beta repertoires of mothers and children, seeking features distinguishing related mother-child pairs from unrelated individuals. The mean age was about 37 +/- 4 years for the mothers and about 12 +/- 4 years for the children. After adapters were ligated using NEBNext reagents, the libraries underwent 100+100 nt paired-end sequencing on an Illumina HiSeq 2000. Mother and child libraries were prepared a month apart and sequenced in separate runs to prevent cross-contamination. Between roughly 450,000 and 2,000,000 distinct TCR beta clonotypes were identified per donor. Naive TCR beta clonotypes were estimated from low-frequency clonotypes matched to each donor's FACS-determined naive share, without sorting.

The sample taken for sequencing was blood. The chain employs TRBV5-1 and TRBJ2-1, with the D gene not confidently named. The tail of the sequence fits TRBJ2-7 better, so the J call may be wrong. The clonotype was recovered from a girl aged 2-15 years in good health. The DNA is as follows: TGCGCCAGCAGCCCTGATACAGTCTACGAGCAGTACTTC. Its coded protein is CASSPDTVYEQYF.